This T cell receptor (beta chain) was sequenced in a study of cytomegalovirus exposure and HLA in healthy donors. Overall study results and limits: The authors listed 150 to 200 TCR beta chains as cytomegalovirus-associated.

Measured with immunoSEQ multiplex PCR; TCRdb has only the in-frame clones, and not every one. The table lists just under 75,000 clones, roughly 94% of them singletons. Note on this clone: Antigen: not known.

This CDR3 comprises 15 residues. Trimming left V 0 bases short and J 5 bases short, with 12 bases between. Per the germline V gene, CDR1 is MNHEY and CDR2 is SVGAGI. Sequencing input: PBMCs. The receptor was isolated from a woman under 30 in good health and CMV-seropositive. This chain uses TRBV6-5 with TRBJ2-3; D is perhaps TRBD1 (5 bases). For the CDR3, the DNA is TGTGCCAGCAGTTACTCCTTCCAGGGCAAAGATACGCAGTATTTT. Its translation is CASSYSFQGKDTQYF.